Listed here are 8 T cell receptor beta chains from one sample, sequenced in a study of OX40 agonist ivuxolimab in advanced cancers. The library was generated by the immunoSEQ multiplex PCR assay. TCRdb re-hosts the immuneACCESS table, in-frame sequences only. Its copies lack some clones; in the studies checked, an unresolved V gene accounts for under half of them, and the cause for the rest is not known. The sample records approximately 86,000 clones, approximately 91% of which are singletons. The top ten hold about 0.35% of the sample. The specimen was CD4+ or CD8+ T cells sorted from blood, collected in a trial of the OX40 agonist ivuxolimab. These TCRs come from an adult with an advanced solid tumor such as melanoma, head and neck, liver or kidney cancer.

The J gene is TRBJ1-3, the V gene TRBV6-5; D is unclear. The CDR3 has 14 residues. V lost 6 bases, J lost 4 bases, and 13 bases lay in between. Germline V gene data show CDR1 as MNHEY and CDR2 as SVGAGI. CDR3 region: CASSPSGRGNTIYF. CDR3 nucleotide sequence: TGTGCCAGCAGCCCCTCGGGCAGGGGAAACACCATATATTTT.

The V and J genes are TRBV2 and TRBJ1-1, with unresolved D. CDR3 length equals 14 residues. Germline-derived CDR1 and CDR2 are SNHLY and FYNNEI. V dropped 4 bases and J dropped 0 bases, with 9 bases sitting between them. The CDR3 sequence is CASSGGYMNTEAFF. The CDR3 region has the DNA TGTGCCAGCAGTGGCGGGTACATGAACACTGAAGCTTTCTTT.

The rearrangement joins TRBV28 to TRBJ1-5, with D possibly being TRBD1 (5 bases). Trimming took off 2 bases at V and 2 bases at J, with 13 bases between the two ends. In germline, CDR1 is MDHEN, CDR2 SYDVKM. CDR3 length equals 16 residues. CDR3 sequence reads: CASSLQGLGGNQPQHF. DNA for the CDR3: TGTGCCAGCAGTTTACAGGGCCTCGGAGGCAATCAGCCCCAGCATTTT.

The chain has TRBV7-9 and TRBJ1-1, with TRBD1 matching 8 bases. The germline V gene has CDR1 SEHNR and CDR2 FQNEAQ (reference sequence). V lost 5 bases to trimming and J lost 4 bases; unmatched junction nucleotides: 6. The CDR3 is 14 residues long. The CDR3, as DNA: TGTGCCAGCAGCCCCGTTACAGGGGGCACTGAAGCTTTCTTT. This gives the protein CASSPVTGGTEAFF.

This chain links TRBV6-1 with TRBJ1-1; the D gene is possibly TRBD1 (5 bases). The length of the CDR3 is 13 residues. Trimming cost V 6 bases and J 12 bases, with 20 bases left between them. CDR1 is MNHNS and CDR2 is SASEGT in the germline V gene. The CDR3 sequence is CASRETGRPRTFF. In DNA form, the CDR3 reads TGTGCCAGCAGGGAGACGGGACGGCCTCGAACTTTCTTT.

The V gene is TRBV5-4, the J gene TRBJ2-1; 9 bases agree with TRBD2. Germline V gene lookup returns CDR1 SGHNT and CDR2 YYREEE (reference sequence). The CDR3 covers 17 residues. The V gene end was trimmed by 4 bases and the J gene end by 0 bases; junction bases not matched to a gene: 8. CDR3 sequence (DNA): TGTGCCAGCAGCAGCGGGACTAGCAGAAGCTCCTACAATGAGCAGTTCTTC. It translates to CASSSGTSRSSYNEQFF. Drawing the rest from reference TRBV5-4 and TRBJ2-1, the complete variable domain is ETGVTQSPTHLIKTRGQQVTLRCSSQSGHNTVSWYQQALGQGPQFIFQYYREEENGRGNFPPRFSGLQFPNYSSELNVNALELDDSALYLCASSSGTSRSSYNEQFFGPGTRLTVL.

This chain joins TRBV15 and TRBJ1-4, with D hard to call. V shed 3 bases and J shed 8 bases, with 16 bases lying between them. CDR1 LNHNV and CDR2 YYDKDF come from the germline V gene (reference sequence). The CDR3 has 15 residues. CDR3 coding DNA: TGTGCCACCAGCAGGGATCCTTCGGGAGTGGAAAAACTGTTTTTT. Protein sequence: CATSRDPSGVEKLFF.

The chain has TRBV28 and TRBJ2-2; possibly TRBD2 for D (5 bases). This CDR3 region has 16 residues. CDR1 and CDR2 (germline): MDHEN, SYDVKM. Trimming left V 5 bases short and J 3 bases short, with 16 bases between. The CDR3 region is CASSTVDWRDTGELFF. In nucleotides, the CDR3 is TGTGCCAGCAGTACGGTGGACTGGCGGGACACCGGGGAGCTGTTTTTT.